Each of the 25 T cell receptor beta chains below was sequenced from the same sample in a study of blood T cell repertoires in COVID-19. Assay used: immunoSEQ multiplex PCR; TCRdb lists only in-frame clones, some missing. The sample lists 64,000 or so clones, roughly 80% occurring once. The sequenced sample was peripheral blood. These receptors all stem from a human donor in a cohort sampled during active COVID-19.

The chain's CDR3 is CASSLKGSGSADTQYF. CDR3 nucleotides: TGTGCCAGCAGCTTAAAGGGAAGCGGGTCCGCAGATACGCAGTATTTT. The genes are TRBV7-2 and TRBJ2-3; D might be TRBD2 (6 bases). The CDR3 length is 16 residues. Germline CDR1 is SGHTA and CDR2 is FQGNSA. V was trimmed by 2 bases and J by 4 bases, leaving 16 bases between them.

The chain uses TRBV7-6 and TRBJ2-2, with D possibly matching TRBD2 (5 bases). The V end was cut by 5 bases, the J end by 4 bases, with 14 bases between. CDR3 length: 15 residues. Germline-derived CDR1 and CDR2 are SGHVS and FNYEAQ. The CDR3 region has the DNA TGTGCCAGCAGCCGAACTAGGCCCTTCACCGGGGAGCTGTTTTTT. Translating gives CASSRTRPFTGELFF.

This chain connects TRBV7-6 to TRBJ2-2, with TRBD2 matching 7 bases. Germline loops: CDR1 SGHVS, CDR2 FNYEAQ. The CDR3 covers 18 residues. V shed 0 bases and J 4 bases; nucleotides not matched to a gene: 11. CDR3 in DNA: TGTGCCAGCAGCTTAGCGCAGGTGGGAGGGCGTAGCACCGGGGAGCTGTTTTTT. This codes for CASSLAQVGGRSTGELFF.

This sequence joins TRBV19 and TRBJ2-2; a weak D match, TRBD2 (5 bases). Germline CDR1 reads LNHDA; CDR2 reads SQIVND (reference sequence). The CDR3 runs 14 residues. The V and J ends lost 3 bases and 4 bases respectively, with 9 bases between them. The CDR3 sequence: CASSILAGTGELFF. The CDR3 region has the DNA TGTGCCAGTAGTATCCTAGCAGGCACCGGGGAGCTGTTTTTT.

The CDR3 region is CATRTGATYEQYF. Here the CDR3 DNA reads TGTGCCACCAGGACAGGGGCAACCTACGAGCAGTACTTC. The chain joins TRBV10-3 to TRBJ2-7, with 9 positions matching TRBD1. Looked up from germline, CDR1 is ENHRY and CDR2 is SYGVKD. V dropped 10 bases and J dropped 2; count of bases not matched to a gene: 6. The CDR3 runs 13 residues.

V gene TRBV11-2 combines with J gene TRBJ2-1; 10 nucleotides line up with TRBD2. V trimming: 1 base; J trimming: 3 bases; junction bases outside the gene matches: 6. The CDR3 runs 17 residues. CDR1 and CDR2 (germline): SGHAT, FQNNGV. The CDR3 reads CASSLVIAGGFYNEQFF. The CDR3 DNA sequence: TGTGCCAGCAGCTTAGTAATAGCGGGAGGTTTCTACAATGAGCAGTTCTTC. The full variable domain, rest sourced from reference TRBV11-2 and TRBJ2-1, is EAGVAQSPRYKIIEKRQSVAFWCNPISGHATLYWYQQILGQGPKLLIQFQNNGVVDDSQLPKDRFSAERLKGVDSTLKIQPAKLEDSAVYLCASSLVIAGGFYNEQFFGPGTRLTVL.

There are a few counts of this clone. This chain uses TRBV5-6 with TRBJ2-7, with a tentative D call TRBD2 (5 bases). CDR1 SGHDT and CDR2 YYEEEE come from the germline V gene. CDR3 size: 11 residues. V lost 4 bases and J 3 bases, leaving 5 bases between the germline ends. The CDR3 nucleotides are TGTGCCAGCAGCCGGGACTACGAGCAGTACTTC. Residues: CASSRDYEQYF.

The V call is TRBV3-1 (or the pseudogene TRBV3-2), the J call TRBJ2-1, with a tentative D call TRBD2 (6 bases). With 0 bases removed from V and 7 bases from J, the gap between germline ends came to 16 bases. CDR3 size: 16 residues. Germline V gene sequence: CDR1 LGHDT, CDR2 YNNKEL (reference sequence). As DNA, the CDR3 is TGTGCCAGCAGCCAAGACCGGGACTCTTGGGTGAATGAGCAGTTCTTC. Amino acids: CASSQDRDSWVNEQFF.

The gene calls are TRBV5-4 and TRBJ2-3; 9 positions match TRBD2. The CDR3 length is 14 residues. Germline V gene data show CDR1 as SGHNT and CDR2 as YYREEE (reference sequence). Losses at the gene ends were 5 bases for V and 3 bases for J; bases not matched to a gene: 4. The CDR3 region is CASRASGTTDTQYF. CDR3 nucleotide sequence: TGTGCCAGCAGAGCTAGCGGGACTACAGATACGCAGTATTTT.

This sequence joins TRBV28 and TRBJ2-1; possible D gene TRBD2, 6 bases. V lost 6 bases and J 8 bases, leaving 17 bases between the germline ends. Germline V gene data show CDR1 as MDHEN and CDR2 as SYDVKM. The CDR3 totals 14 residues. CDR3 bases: TGTGCCAGCAGCTTTATAGCGGAGCGGGATGAGCAGTTCTTC. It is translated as CASSFIAERDEQFF.

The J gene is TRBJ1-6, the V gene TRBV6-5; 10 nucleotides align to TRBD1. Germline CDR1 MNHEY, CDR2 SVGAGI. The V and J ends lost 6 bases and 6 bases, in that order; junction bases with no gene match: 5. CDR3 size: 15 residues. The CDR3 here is CASSRDRGPNSPLHF. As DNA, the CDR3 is TGTGCCAGCAGCCGGGACAGGGGCCCTAATTCACCCCTCCACTTT.

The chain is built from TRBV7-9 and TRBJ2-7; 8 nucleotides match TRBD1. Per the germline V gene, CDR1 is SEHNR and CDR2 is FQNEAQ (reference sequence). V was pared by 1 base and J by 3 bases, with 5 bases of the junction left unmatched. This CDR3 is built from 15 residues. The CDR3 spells CASSLGRQGFYEQYF. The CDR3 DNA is TGTGCCAGCAGCTTAGGGCGACAGGGGTTCTACGAGCAGTACTTC.

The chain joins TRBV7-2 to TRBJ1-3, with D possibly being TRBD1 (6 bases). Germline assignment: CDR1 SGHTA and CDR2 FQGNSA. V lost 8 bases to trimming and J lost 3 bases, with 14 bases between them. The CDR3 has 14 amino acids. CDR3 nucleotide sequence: TGTGCCAGCGGCCAGGGGCTAAGTGGAAACACCATATATTTT. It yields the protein CASGQGLSGNTIYF.

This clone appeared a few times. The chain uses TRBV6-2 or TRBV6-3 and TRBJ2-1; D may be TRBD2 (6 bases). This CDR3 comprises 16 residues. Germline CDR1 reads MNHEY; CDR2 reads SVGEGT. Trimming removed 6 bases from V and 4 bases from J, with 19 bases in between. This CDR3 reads CASSAFLSGVYNEQFF. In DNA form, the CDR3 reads TGTGCCAGCAGCGCCTTCTTATCGGGAGTGTACAATGAGCAGTTCTTC.

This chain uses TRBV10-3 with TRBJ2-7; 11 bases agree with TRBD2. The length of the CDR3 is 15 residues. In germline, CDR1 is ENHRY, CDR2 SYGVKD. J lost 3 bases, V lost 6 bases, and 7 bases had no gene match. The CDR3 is CAISEGTSGLYEQYF. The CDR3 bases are TGTGCCATCAGCGAGGGGACTAGCGGCCTCTACGAGCAGTACTTC.

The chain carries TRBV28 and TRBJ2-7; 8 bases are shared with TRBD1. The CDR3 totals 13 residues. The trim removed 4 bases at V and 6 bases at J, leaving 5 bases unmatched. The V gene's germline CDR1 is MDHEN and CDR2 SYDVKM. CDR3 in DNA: TGTGCCAGCAGTTACTCGACAGGGGTCGAGCAGTACTTC. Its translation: CASSYSTGVEQYF.

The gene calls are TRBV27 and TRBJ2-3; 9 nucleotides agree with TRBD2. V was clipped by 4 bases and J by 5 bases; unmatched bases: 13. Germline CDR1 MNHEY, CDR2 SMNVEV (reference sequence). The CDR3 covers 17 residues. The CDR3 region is CASSYGLGAGGEDTQYF. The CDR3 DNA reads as TGTGCCAGCAGTTACGGCCTGGGGGCGGGAGGGGAAGATACGCAGTATTTT.

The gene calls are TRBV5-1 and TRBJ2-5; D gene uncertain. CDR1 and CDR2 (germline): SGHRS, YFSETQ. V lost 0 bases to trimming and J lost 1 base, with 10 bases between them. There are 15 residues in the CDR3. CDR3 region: CASSLASTVQETQYF. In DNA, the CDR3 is TGCGCCAGCAGCTTGGCCAGCACAGTCCAAGAGACCCAGTACTTC.

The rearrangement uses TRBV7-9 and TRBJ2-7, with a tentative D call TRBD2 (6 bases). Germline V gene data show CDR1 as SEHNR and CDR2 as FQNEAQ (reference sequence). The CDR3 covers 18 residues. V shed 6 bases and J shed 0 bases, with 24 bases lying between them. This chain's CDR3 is CASSPWGVYSSHSYEQYF. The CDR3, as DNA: TGTGCCAGCAGTCCCTGGGGGGTCTATTCCTCACACTCCTACGAGCAGTACTTC.

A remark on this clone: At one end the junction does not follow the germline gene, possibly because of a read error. This CDR3 is CASSGVGQVSIF. As DNA, the CDR3 is TGTGCCAGCAGCGGGGTGGGACAGGTGTCAATTTTC. This rearrangement joins TRBV2 to TRBJ2-7; 8 bases agree with TRBD1. The CDR3 runs 12 residues. The germline gives CDR1 SNHLY, CDR2 FYNNEI.

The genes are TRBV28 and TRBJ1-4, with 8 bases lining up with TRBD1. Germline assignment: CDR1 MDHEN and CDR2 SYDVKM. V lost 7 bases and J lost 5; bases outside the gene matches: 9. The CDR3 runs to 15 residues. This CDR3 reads CASIPGGTGNEKLFF. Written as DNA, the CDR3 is TGTGCCAGCATCCCCGGCGGGACAGGCAATGAAAAACTGTTTTTT.

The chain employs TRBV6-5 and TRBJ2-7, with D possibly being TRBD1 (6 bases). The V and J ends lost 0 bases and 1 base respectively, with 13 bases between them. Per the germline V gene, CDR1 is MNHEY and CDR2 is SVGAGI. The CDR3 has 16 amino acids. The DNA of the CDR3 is TGTGCCAGCAGTTACTCCTACCTAGGGGGTTCCTACGAGCAGTACTTC. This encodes CASSYSYLGGSYEQYF.

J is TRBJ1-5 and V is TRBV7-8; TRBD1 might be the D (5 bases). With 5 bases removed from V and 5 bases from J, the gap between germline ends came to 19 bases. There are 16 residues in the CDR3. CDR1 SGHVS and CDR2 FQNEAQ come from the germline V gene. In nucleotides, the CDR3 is TGTGCCAGCAGCAACTACCTGGGGCGCCGGCATCAGCCCCAGCATTTT. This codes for CASSNYLGRRHQPQHF.

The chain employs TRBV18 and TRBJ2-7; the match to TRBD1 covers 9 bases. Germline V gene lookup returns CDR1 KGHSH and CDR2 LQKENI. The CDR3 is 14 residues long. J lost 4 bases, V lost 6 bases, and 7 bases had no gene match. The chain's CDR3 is CASSPDRGKYEQYF. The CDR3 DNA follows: TGTGCCAGCTCGCCCGACAGGGGGAAGTACGAGCAGTACTTC.

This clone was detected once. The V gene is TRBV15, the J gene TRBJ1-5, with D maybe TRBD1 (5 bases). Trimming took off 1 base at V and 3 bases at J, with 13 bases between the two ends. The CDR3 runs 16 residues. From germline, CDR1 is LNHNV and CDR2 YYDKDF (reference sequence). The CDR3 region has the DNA TGTGCCACCAGCAGAGCGTGGGAGGGGACCAATCAGCCCCAGCATTTT. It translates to CATSRAWEGTNQPQHF.